Listed here are 23 T cell receptor beta chains from one sample, sequenced in a study of tumor-infiltrating lymphocytes in oesophageal squamous cell carcinoma. TCRdb analysed the PCR reads with MiXCR anew, one entry per CDR3 protein. The sample shows some 16,000 distinct CDR3 sequences, 40% to 55% of them seen only once. What was sequenced was esophageal tumor tissue. The receptors here all came from a male donor with esophageal squamous cell carcinoma.

The chain has TRBV7-3 and TRBJ2-1, with D possibly matching TRBD2 (6 bases). The last part of the DNA fits TRBJ2-7 better; the J call may be wrong. The CDR3 has 13 residues. Germline V CDR1 and CDR2: SGHTA, FQGTGA. As DNA, the CDR3 is TGTGCCAGCAGCTTAGGGGGGTGGGGTGAGCAGTACTTC. It specifies CASSLGGWGEQYF.

For this clonotype: This clone may be a read error of a much larger clone one base away. This sequence joins TRBV12-3 or TRBV12-4 and TRBJ2-3, with TRBD2 identical over 9 bases. The assigned J gene may be wrong: the sequence end matches TRBJ2-1 better. The CDR3 spans 17 residues. CDR3 DNA: TGTGCCAGCAGTTCTCGAAGGACTAGCGACTCCTCCTACGAGCAGTTCTTC. Translated, it gives CASSSRRTSDSSYEQFF.

With respect to this clonotype: No conserved phenylalanine or tryptophan ends this CDR3, so it is likely a read error. The DNA is left out, because the CDR3 cannot be placed on it with certainty; the CDR3 is given as TCRdb lists it. V and J are TRBV7-9 and TRBJ2-3; TRBD1 reflects the table's D call only, with no check against the DNA. The CDR3 has 17 amino acids, counting both end residues. Germline loops: CDR1 SEHNR, CDR2 FQNEAQ (reference sequence). The CDR3 loop reads CASSLYSTGKNEQYFGP.

In its sample, this clonotype was seen many times. At one end, the junction sequence differs from germline, possibly due to a read error. This chain's CDR3 is CASSSPGQGLGGYTF. In DNA form, the CDR3 reads TGCGCCAGCAGCTCGCCGGGACAGGGTTTGGGGGGCTACACCTTC. The J gene is TRBJ1-2, the V gene TRBV5-4; 9 positions agree with TRBD1. This CDR3 comprises 15 residues. Germline V lookup: CDR1 SGHNT, CDR2 YYREEE (reference sequence).

This clonotype was seen at least ten times. The CDR3 is CAISRAGGSNSEGQYF. The CDR3 coding sequence is TGTGCCATCAGCCGAGCGGGAGGGTCCAACTCGGAGGGGCAGTACTTC. The chain uses TRBV10-3 and TRBJ2-7, with TRBD2 matching over 10 bases. The CDR3 contains 16 residues. The V segment lost 6 bases and the J segment 9 bases; nucleotides outside the gene matches: 17. Germline loops: CDR1 ENHRY, CDR2 SYGVKD.

In regard to this clonotype: At one end the junction does not follow the germline gene, possibly because of a read error. V is TRBV7-6 and J is TRBJ2-5; no clear D gene. The J call is uncertain, as TRBJ2-1 better fits the DNA end. The germline V gene encodes CDR1 SGHVS and CDR2 FNYEAQ. The CDR3 length is 13 residues. The CDR3 region is CASSLRPENEQFF. The CDR3, as DNA: TGTGCTAGCAGCTTACGACCCGAGAATGAGCAGTTCTTC.

In this sample, this clonotype turned up once. The V gene is TRBV7-2, the J gene TRBJ2-3; 11 nucleotides align to TRBD2. The CDR3 loop spans 15 amino acids. Trimming at V came to 5 bases and at J to 4 bases, leaving 5 bases not matched to a gene. The germline V gene has CDR1 SGHTA and CDR2 FQGNSA. The CDR3 nucleotides read TGTGCCAGCAGCGTTAGCGGGAGGGCCTCAGATACGCAGTATTTT. It is translated as CASSVSGRASDTQYF.

This chain uses TRBV11-2 with TRBJ2-7, with D maybe TRBD2 (6 bases). The J call may be incorrect, as the DNA end agrees better with TRBJ2-5. This CDR3 spans 14 amino acids. In germline, CDR1 is SGHAT, CDR2 FQNNGV. CDR3 DNA sequence: TGTGCCAGCAGCTTAGCGGGAGTGAGTAAGACCCAGTACTTC. Translating gives CASSLAGVSKTQYF.

The table lists this clonotype with a few counts. The rearrangement links TRBV6-6 to TRBJ2-5; D unclear. Deletions cut 0 bases from V and 11 bases from J, with 22 bases between. CDR1 and CDR2 (germline): MNHNY, SVGAGI (reference sequence). The CDR3 runs 16 residues. The CDR3 spells CASSYSLPESYNEQYF. The CDR3 nucleotides read TGTGCCAGCAGTTACTCCTTGCCTGAATCCTACAATGAGCAGTACTTC.

This rearrangement joins TRBV10-2 to TRBJ2-3; 7 bases line up with TRBD1. From germline, CDR1 is WSHSY and CDR2 SAAADI. Trimming at V came to 5 bases and at J to 5 bases, leaving 10 bases not matched to a gene. The CDR3 extends over 15 amino acids. The CDR3 sequence: CASSLPQGRKDTQYF. CDR3 nucleotides: TGCGCCAGCAGTCTACCACAGGGGCGGAAAGATACGCAGTATTTT.

For the CDR3, the DNA is TGTGCCAGCAGCTTAGCGGCGGGTCGAGAGACCCAGTACTTC. It translates to CASSLAAGRETQYF. The V and J genes are TRBV7-2 and TRBJ2-7, with a tentative D call TRBD2 (5 bases). The end of the DNA aligns better with TRBJ2-5, so the J call may be wrong. CDR1 is SGHTA, CDR2 FQGNSA, per germline. The CDR3 is 14 residues long.

On this clonotype: A read error is likely, as this CDR3 ends without the conserved phenylalanine or tryptophan. It is unclear where the CDR3 begins or ends on the DNA, so no DNA is shown, and the CDR3 is as TCRdb lists it. The gene calls are TRBV7-2 and TRBJ2-4; the table's D gene call, TRBD1, was not cross checked with the DNA. The CDR3 extends over 11 residues, inclusive of both ends. Germline CDR1 SGHTA, CDR2 FQGNSA. The CDR3 loop reads CASSLVSTGGI.

The genes are TRBV6-1 and TRBJ1-1, with D uncertain. Germline V CDR1 and CDR2: MNHNS, SASEGT. The CDR3 is 14 residues long. The germline V and J ends were trimmed by 3 bases and 8 bases, with 16 bases remaining between them. The CDR3 sequence: CASSEPGRSDEAFF. In DNA, the CDR3 is TGTGCCAGCAGTGAGCCCGGAAGGTCCGACGAAGCTTTCTTT.

This clonotype occurred many times. The J gene is TRBJ2-3, the V gene TRBV5-1; 9 nucleotides match TRBD2. The CDR3 covers 18 residues. Germline assignment: CDR1 SGHRS and CDR2 YFSETQ. V dropped 4 bases and J dropped 4; count of bases not matched to a gene: 16. This CDR3 is CASSRLFSGSSESDTQYF. The CDR3 DNA sequence: TGCGCCAGCAGCCGGCTTTTTAGCGGGAGTTCAGAATCAGATACGCAGTATTTT. Drawing the rest from reference TRBV5-1 and TRBJ2-3, the complete variable domain is KAGVTQTPRYLIKTRGQQVTLSCSPISGHRSVSWYQQTPGQGLQFLFEYFSETQRNKGNFPGRFSGRQFSNSRSEMNVSTLELGDSALYLCASSRLFSGSSESDTQYFGPGTRLTVL.

This clonotype was picked up a small number of times. V gene TRBV7-2 combines with J gene TRBJ2-5, with TRBD2 matching over 11 bases. The tail of the sequence fits TRBJ2-7 better, so the J call may be wrong. In germline, CDR1 is SGHTA, CDR2 FQGNSA. The CDR3 has 15 amino acids. CDR3: CASSSFTSGSYEQYF. DNA of the CDR3: TGTGCCAGCAGCTCGTTCACTAGCGGGAGCTACGAGCAGTACTTC.

There are many counts of this clonotype. This chain uses TRBV28 with TRBJ1-5, with a possible D match to TRBD1 (5 bases). V was clipped by 1 base and J by 2 bases, with 9 bases between them. The CDR3 covers 15 residues. Germline values: CDR1 MDHEN, CDR2 SYDVKM. The CDR3 spells CASSLSPGGNQPQHF. Written as DNA, the CDR3 is TGTGCCAGCAGTTTATCCCCGGGGGGCAATCAGCCCCAGCATTTT.

This clonotype was recorded many times. This sequence joins TRBV7-2 and TRBJ1-2; D remains unclear. Germline lookup yields CDR1 SGHTA and CDR2 FQGNSA. V gave up 1 base and J gave up 0 bases, with 6 bases separating them. The CDR3 extends over 14 amino acids. CDR3 loop: CASSLVRANYGYTF. DNA for the CDR3: TGTGCCAGCAGCTTAGTCCGCGCTAACTATGGCTACACCTTC.

This clonotype has ten or more counts. The chain joins TRBV6-4 to TRBJ1-6; the D is unclear. Germline CDR1 and CDR2: MRHNA and SNTAGT. CDR3 size: 14 residues. Trimming shortened V by 5 bases and J by 7 bases, and 12 bases separated the two germline ends. CDR3 bases: TGTGCCAGCAGTATGGAGGGTACCAATTCACCCCTCCACTTT. It specifies CASSMEGTNSPLHF.

The genes are TRBV6-6 and TRBJ2-6, with D perhaps TRBD2 (5 bases). Gene TRBJ2-5 matches the end of the DNA better, so the J call may be wrong. This CDR3 comprises 12 residues. In germline, CDR1 is MNHNY, CDR2 SVGAGI (reference sequence). CDR3 sequence: CASSYEGETQYF. The CDR3 coding sequence is TGTGCCAGCAGTTACGAGGGAGAGACCCAGTACTTC.

The J gene is TRBJ2-7, the V gene TRBV7-9; D gene uncertain. CDR3 length: 11 residues. Looked up from germline, CDR1 is SEHNR and CDR2 is FQNEAQ (reference sequence). V was cut by 5 bases and J by 7 bases, with 9 bases left in between. CDR3 in amino acids: CASSHSNEQYF. DNA for the CDR3: TGTGCCAGCAGCCATAGCAATGAGCAGTACTTC.

The chain employs TRBV19 and TRBJ2-1, with 13 positions matching TRBD2. The germline V gene encodes CDR1 LNHDA and CDR2 SQIVND (reference sequence). CDR3 length: 16 amino acids. V lost 4 bases to trimming and J lost 5 bases; unmatched junction nucleotides: 5. CDR3 amino acids: CASSKTSGRADNEQFF. As DNA, the CDR3 is TGTGCCAGTAGTAAAACTAGCGGGAGGGCGGACAATGAGCAGTTCTTC.

This clonotype is medium-sized in the sample. This chain links TRBV27 with TRBJ1-5, with D possibly matching TRBD1 (5 bases). V gave up 1 base and J gave up 3 bases, with 10 bases separating them. This CDR3 region has 15 residues. The V gene's germline CDR1 is MNHEY and CDR2 SMNVEV (reference sequence). CDR3 bases: TGTGCCAGCAGTTTATTCCAGGGTTCCAATCAGCCCCAGCATTTT. Translating it yields CASSLFQGSNQPQHF.

The rearrangement links TRBV7-3 to TRBJ2-7; 9 nucleotides match TRBD2. Per the germline V gene, CDR1 is SGHTA and CDR2 is FQGTGA. V trimming: 5 bases; J trimming: 7 bases; junction bases outside the gene matches: 18. CDR3 length equals 17 residues. CDR3 sequence (DNA): TGTGCCAGCAGCCCCCTGCTCCTAGCGGGGTTCTACAATGAGCAGTACTTC. This encodes CASSPLLLAGFYNEQYF. Variable domain in full (rest from reference TRBV7-3 and TRBJ2-7): GAGVSQTPSNKVTEKGKYVELRCDPISGHTALYWYRQSLGQGPEFLIYFQGTGAADDSGLPNDRFFAVRPEGSVSTLKIQRTERGDSAVYLCASSPLLLAGFYNEQYFGPGTRLTVT.